These 14 T cell receptor beta chains came from one sample sequenced in a study of cytomegalovirus exposure and HLA in healthy donors (dated 2017 in TCRdb). Preparation of the library involved the immunoSEQ multiplex PCR assay. TCRdb stores this immuneACCESS table with in-frame sequences only. Part of the clones is absent; in the studies checked, under half of the shortfall reflects unresolved V genes, and no reason is known for the rest. Recorded for this sample are approximately 160,000 clones; 85% to 90% of them occurred a single time. The ten most abundant clones make up just over 4% of the sample. Material: PBMCs. Receptors were obtained from a man younger than 35 in good health and CMV-seropositive.

This chain uses TRBV19 with TRBJ2-3, with 8 bases fitting TRBD1. Germline V gives CDR1 LNHDA, CDR2 SQIVND (reference sequence). Unmatched junction bases numbered 17, after V lost 9 bases and J lost 6 bases. The CDR3 has 16 residues. CDR3 sequence (DNA): TGTGCCAGCTCCACTAAAGACAGGGGACGAATGGATACGCAGTATTTT. As protein: CASSTKDRGRMDTQYF.

This clone occurred once. The chain uses TRBV7-8 and TRBJ2-2; possibly TRBD2 for D (7 bases). V was pared by 1 base and J by 5 bases, with 17 bases between. Germline values: CDR1 SGHVS, CDR2 FQNEAQ. The CDR3 loop spans 17 amino acids. This chain's CDR3 is CASSLVRRGRGTGELFF. CDR3 in DNA: TGTGCCAGCAGCTTAGTGAGGCGGGGGCGCGGGACCGGGGAGCTGTTTTTT.

V and J are TRBV28 and TRBJ2-7, with 8 bases that match TRBD1. Germline CDR1 MDHEN, CDR2 SYDVKM. The CDR3 is 15 residues long. J lost 2 bases, V lost 3 bases, and 6 bases had no gene match. CDR3 sequence reads: CASSFPTGVTYEQYF. DNA for the CDR3: TGTGCCAGCAGTTTCCCGACAGGGGTGACCTACGAGCAGTACTTC.

V is TRBV28 and J is TRBJ2-5, with a weak D call TRBD2 (6 bases). There are 13 residues in the CDR3. Trimming pared 5 bases from V and 2 bases from J, leaving 9 bases between. Germline assignment: CDR1 MDHEN and CDR2 SYDVKM. CDR3: CASSQGGQETQYF. Here the CDR3 DNA reads TGTGCCAGCAGTCAGGGAGGACAAGAGACCCAGTACTTC.

This rearrangement joins TRBV7-9 to TRBJ2-3; D unclear. Germline V gives CDR1 SEHNR, CDR2 FQNEAQ (reference sequence). Trimming cost V 8 bases and J 1 base, with 10 bases left between them. CDR3 length: 13 residues. Written as DNA, the CDR3 is TGTGCCAGCGAAAGGCTAGGCACAGATACGCAGTATTTT. Its translation: CASERLGTDTQYF.

The V gene is TRBV5-4, the J gene TRBJ2-5; the D gene is possibly TRBD1 (6 bases). CDR1 and CDR2 from the germline V gene are SGHNT and YYREEE (reference sequence). The CDR3 has 15 residues. Trimming stripped 2 bases from V and 2 bases from J, with 13 bases between. CDR3 in DNA: TGTGCCAGCAGCTTCGCGCCCGGACAGCAAGAGACCCAGTACTTC. As protein: CASSFAPGQQETQYF. Full variable domain (outside the CDR3, taken from reference TRBV5-4 and TRBJ2-5): ETGVTQSPTHLIKTRGQQVTLRCSSQSGHNTVSWYQQALGQGPQFIFQYYREEENGRGNFPPRFSGLQFPNYSSELNVNALELDDSALYLCASSFAPGQQETQYFGPGTRLLVL.

The chain couples TRBV4-1 to TRBJ1-4; the D is unclear. V was trimmed by 1 base and J by 7 bases, leaving 7 bases between them. This CDR3 has 13 amino acids. From germline, CDR1 is MGHRA and CDR2 YSYEKL. The CDR3 sequence is CASSQGASEKLFF. The CDR3, as DNA: TGCGCCAGCAGCCAAGGAGCCTCTGAAAAACTGTTTTTT.

The rearrangement joins TRBV5-1 to TRBJ1-5; the match to TRBD1 covers 7 bases. V gave up 4 bases and J gave up 4 bases; unmatched junction bases: 5. The CDR3 is 14 amino acids. Germline CDR1 is SGHRS and CDR2 is YFSETQ. The CDR3 nucleotides read TGCGCCAGCAGCACCTCAGGGGGGAATCAGCCCCAGCATTTT. Its protein product is CASSTSGGNQPQHF.

The J gene is TRBJ2-1, the V gene TRBV7-9; tentatively, D is TRBD1 (6 bases). The CDR3 extends over 13 amino acids. Germline CDR1 and CDR2: SEHNR and FQNEAQ (reference sequence). Trimming stripped 4 bases from V and 7 bases from J, with 11 bases between. The CDR3 sequence: CASSSTGPNEQFF. CDR3 DNA sequence: TGTGCCAGCAGCTCAACAGGGCCTAATGAGCAGTTCTTC. Full variable domain (missing parts from reference TRBV7-9 and TRBJ2-1): DTGVSQNPRHKITKRGQNVTFRCDPISEHNRLYWYRQTLGQGPEFLTYFQNEAQLEKSRLLSDRFSAERPKGSFSTLEIQRTEQGDSAMYLCASSSTGPNEQFFGPGTRLTVL.

The CDR3 region has the DNA TGTGCCAGCAGTTTAGTTTGGTTCTCAGTGACTAGCGGGAGGGCCGTCGCCTACAATGAGCAGTTCTTC. Protein product: CASSLVWFSVTSGRAVAYNEQFF. The chain links TRBV27 to TRBJ2-1, with TRBD2 identical over 14 bases. Trimming cost V 2 bases and J 2 bases; bases outside gene matches: 20. Germline CDR1 is MNHEY and CDR2 is SMNVEV (reference sequence). The CDR3 spans 23 residues.

This rearrangement joins TRBV7-9 to TRBJ1-5, with no clear D. Germline V CDR1 and CDR2: SEHNR, FQNEAQ (reference sequence). CDR3 length: 15 residues. Between the trimmed V and J ends, which lost 1 base and 0 bases, there was a span of 7 bases. The CDR3 is CASSLERYSNQPQHF. Here the CDR3 DNA reads TGTGCCAGCAGCTTAGAGCGATATAGCAATCAGCCCCAGCATTTT. The full variable domain, in which reference TRBV7-9 and TRBJ1-5 provide the parts outside the CDR3, is DTGVSQNPRHKITKRGQNVTFRCDPISEHNRLYWYRQTLGQGPEFLTYFQNEAQLEKSRLLSDRFSAERPKGSFSTLEIQRTEQGDSAMYLCASSLERYSNQPQHFGDGTRLSIL.

This clone showed up just once. The germline gene is not matched at one end of the junction; a read error may be the cause. This chain joins TRBV7-7 and TRBJ2-5; D might be TRBD1 (5 bases). CDR3 length equals 13 residues. Germline values: CDR1 SSHAT, CDR2 FNYEAQ (reference sequence). The CDR3 DNA reads as TGTGCTAGCAGCAAACAGGCGCAAGAGACCCAGTACTTC. Its translation: CASSKQAQETQYF.

This clone was seen only once. The rearrangement links TRBV29-1 to TRBJ2-2; TRBD2 might be the D (5 bases). The ends were cut back, 3 bases at V and 0 bases at J, with 8 bases in the middle. This CDR3 is 14 amino acids long. Germline-derived CDR1 and CDR2 are SQVTM and ANQGSEA. The CDR3 here is CSVDGESNTGELFF. The DNA for the CDR3 is TGCAGCGTTGACGGGGAGTCGAACACCGGGGAGCTGTTTTTT.

The J gene is TRBJ1-1, the V gene TRBV6-6; 9 bases align to TRBD1. CDR3 length: 15 residues. Germline V gives CDR1 MNHNY, CDR2 SVGAGI (reference sequence). V dropped 6 bases and J dropped 0; count of bases not matched to a gene: 5. The CDR3 DNA reads TGTGCCAGCAGAGACAGGGGGTGGTTGAACACTGAAGCTTTCTTT. Residues: CASRDRGWLNTEAFF.